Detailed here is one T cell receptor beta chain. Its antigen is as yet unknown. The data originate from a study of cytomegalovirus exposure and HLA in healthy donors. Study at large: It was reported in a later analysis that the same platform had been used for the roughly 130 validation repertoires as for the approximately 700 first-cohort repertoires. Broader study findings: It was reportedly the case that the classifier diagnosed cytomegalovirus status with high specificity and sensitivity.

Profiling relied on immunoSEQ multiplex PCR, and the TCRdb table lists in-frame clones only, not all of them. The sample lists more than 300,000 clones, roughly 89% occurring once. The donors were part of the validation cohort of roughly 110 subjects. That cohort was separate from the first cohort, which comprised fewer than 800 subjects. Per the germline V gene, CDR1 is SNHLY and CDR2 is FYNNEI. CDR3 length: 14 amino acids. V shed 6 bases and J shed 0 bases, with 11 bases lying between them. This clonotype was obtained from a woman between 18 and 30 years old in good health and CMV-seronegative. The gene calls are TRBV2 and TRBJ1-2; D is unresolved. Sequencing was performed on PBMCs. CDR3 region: CASSPPLANYGYTF. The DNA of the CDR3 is TGTGCCAGCAGCCCCCCGTTAGCTAACTATGGCTACACCTTC.